This entry lists 10 T cell receptor beta chains sequenced from one sample in a study of T cell clonality in common variable immunodeficiency. Sequencing used immunoSEQ multiplex PCR; TCRdb keeps in-frame clones, though not all of them. This sample shows 39,000 or so clones and no singletons; 2.5% to 3% rests with the ten largest. The sample comprised peripheral blood mononuclear cells. The receptors were sampled from a person between 18 and 75 years old in good health.

This clone was seen at least ten times. The CDR3 end is not reached by the read, which stops 3 residues before it; the germline J gene fills it in. The genes are TRBV2 and TRBJ2-7; D unclear. V shed 6 bases and J shed 6 bases, with 21 bases lying between them. Germline V lookup: CDR1 SNHLY, CDR2 FYNNEI. The CDR3 has 15 residues. The sequenced part of the CDR3 DNA is TGTGCCAGCAGCCAAAGGGCCCGGAGAGTCGTCGAG. Encoded protein: CASSQRARRVVE. The CDR3 in full is CASSQRARRVVEQYF.

This clone was seen many times. The CDR3 end falls 3 residues outside the read, so it is completed with the germline J gene. V gene TRBV7-9 combines with J gene TRBJ1-5; perhaps TRBD1 as D (6 bases). Trimming removed 4 bases from V and 7 bases from J, with 14 bases in between. The length of the CDR3 is 14 residues. Per the germline V gene, CDR1 is SEHNR and CDR2 is FQNEAQ (reference sequence). Here the CDR3 reads CASSSQGAGQPQHF. CDR3 DNA, as far as it was read: TGTGCCAGCAGCTCACAGGGTGCCGGGCAGCCC.

Only a few counts were recorded for this clone. The read gets to within 3 residues of the CDR3 end, and the germline J gene fills in the rest. The chain employs TRBV7-2 and TRBJ2-2, with TRBD2 matching 11 bases. This CDR3 comprises 17 residues. Germline assignment: CDR1 SGHTA and CDR2 FQGNSA. The V gene end was trimmed by 0 bases and the J gene end by 5 bases; junction bases not matched to a gene: 5. This chain's CDR3 is CASSLAPSGRLTGELFF. The DNA read from the CDR3 is TGTGCCAGCAGCTTAGCGCCTAGCGGGAGGCTAACCGGGGAG.

This clone showed up just a few times. The missing CDR3 end, 3 residues past where the read stops, is filled in from the germline J gene. V usage is TRBV30 and J usage is TRBJ2-3, with 7 bases aligning to TRBD1. The CDR3 spans 13 residues. CDR1 GTSNPN and CDR2 SVGIG come from the germline V gene (reference sequence). CDR3 DNA, as far as it was read: TGTGTCGGGACAGATATGTACCAAGAGACG. Protein product: CVGTDMYQET. The entire CDR3 is CVGTDMYQETQYF.

This clone appeared many times. CDR3 bases read: TGTGCCATCAGTGAGAGGACAGGGACCCATGGC. Its translation: CAISERTGTHG. The whole CDR3 reads CAISERTGTHGYTF. V is TRBV10-3 and J is TRBJ1-2, with 8 nucleotides matching TRBD1. The read falls 3 residues short of the CDR3 end, and the missing part is taken from the germline J gene. Losses at the gene ends were 2 bases for V and 6 bases for J; bases not matched to a gene: 5. Germline CDR1 is ENHRY and CDR2 is SYGVKD. The length of the CDR3 is 14 residues.

This clone was observed at least ten times. The read terminates 3 residues before the CDR3 end, so the remaining end is supplied by the germline J gene. This sequence joins TRBV19 and TRBJ1-5, with unresolved D. Germline V gene data show CDR1 as LNHDA and CDR2 as SQIVND (reference sequence). This CDR3 spans 14 amino acids. V was clipped by 6 bases and J by 7 bases, with 16 bases between them. CDR3 sequence: CASSQHPAGQPQHF. The CDR3 DNA, read in part, is TGTGCCAGTAGCCAACACCCGGCGGGACAGCCC.

This clone occurred many times. The read ends 3 residues early relative to the CDR3; the germline J gene fills the gap. This rearrangement joins TRBV5-1 to TRBJ1-2; D might be TRBD1 (6 bases). The length of the CDR3 is 15 residues. Germline CDR1 is SGHRS and CDR2 is YFSETQ. The CDR3 protein is CASSLSPGERAGYTF. CDR3 DNA, as far as it was read: TGCGCCAGCAGCTTGTCTCCAGGGGAACGGGCCGGC.

This clone occurred many times. The read gets to within 3 residues of the CDR3 end, and the germline J gene fills in the rest. The V call is TRBV2, the J call TRBJ2-7; 11 bases agree with TRBD2. Germline loops: CDR1 SNHLY, CDR2 FYNNEI. The trim removed 9 bases at V and 4 bases at J, leaving 8 bases unmatched. The length of the CDR3 is 14 residues. The sequenced part of the CDR3 DNA is TGTGCCAGGGCGGGTACTAGCGGGAGTTACGAG. Protein: CARAGTSGSYE. The entire CDR3 reads CARAGTSGSYEQYF.

This clone was seen many times. The read falls 3 residues short of the CDR3 end, and the missing part is taken from the germline J gene. The chain couples TRBV30 to TRBJ2-1, with D perhaps TRBD2 (6 bases). Germline values: CDR1 GTSNPN, CDR2 SVGIG (reference sequence). This CDR3 spans 14 amino acids. Trimming pared 3 bases from V and 7 bases from J, leaving 16 bases between. The CDR3 loop is CAWSTGTFINEQFF. The CDR3 bases that were read are TGTGCCTGGAGCACCGGGACTTTCATTAATGAG.

This clone was counted ten times or more. The read falls 3 residues short of the CDR3 end, and the missing part is taken from the germline J gene. The chain is built from TRBV30 and TRBJ1-3; D uncertain. This CDR3 comprises 12 residues. V lost 4 bases and J 3 bases, leaving 7 bases between the germline ends. From germline, CDR1 is GTSNPN and CDR2 SVGIG (reference sequence). The CDR3 DNA, read in part, is TGTGCCTGGACCTCCGTTGGAAACACC. This sequence encodes CAWTSVGNT. The CDR3 in its entirety is CAWTSVGNTIYF.